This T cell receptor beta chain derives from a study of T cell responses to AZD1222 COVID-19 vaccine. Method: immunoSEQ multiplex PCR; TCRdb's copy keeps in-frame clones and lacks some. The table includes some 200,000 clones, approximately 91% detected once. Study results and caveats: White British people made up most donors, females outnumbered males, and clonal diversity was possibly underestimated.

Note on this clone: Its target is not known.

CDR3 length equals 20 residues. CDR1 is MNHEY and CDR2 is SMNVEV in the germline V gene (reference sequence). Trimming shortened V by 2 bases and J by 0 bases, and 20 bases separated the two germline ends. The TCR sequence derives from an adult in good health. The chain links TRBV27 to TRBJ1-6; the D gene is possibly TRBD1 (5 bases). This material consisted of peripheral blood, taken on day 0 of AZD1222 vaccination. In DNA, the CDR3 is TGTGCCAGCAGTTTAAAAGGGGCCCCAGGGTTAAGCTCCTATAATTCACCCCTCCACTTT. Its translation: CASSLKGAPGLSSYNSPLHF.